This T cell receptor (beta chain) stems from a study of cytomegalovirus exposure and HLA in healthy donors. The J segment lost 4 bases and the V segment lost 7 bases, leaving 11 bases of the junction unmatched. Germline V gene sequence: CDR1 SQVTM, CDR2 ANQGSEA. The length of the CDR3 is 15 residues. About this clone: Its antigen is unidentified.

PCR primers comprised 60 Vbeta and 13 Jbeta primers. Assay: immunoSEQ multiplex PCR; the TCRdb copy retains only in-frame clones and omits some. This table holds 93,000 or so clones, roughly 80% found once. Study-wide results and caveats: In a later analysis, common viral pathogens appeared linked to several of the most significant clusters.

The source material was PBMCs. The genes are TRBV29-1 and TRBJ2-5; 11 nucleotides line up with TRBD2. This TCR was recovered from a middle-aged man in good health and CMV-seropositive. As DNA, the CDR3 is TGCAGCGCCGGACTAGCGGGTTCGGTCGGAGAGACCCAGTACTTC. This encodes CSAGLAGSVGETQYF.